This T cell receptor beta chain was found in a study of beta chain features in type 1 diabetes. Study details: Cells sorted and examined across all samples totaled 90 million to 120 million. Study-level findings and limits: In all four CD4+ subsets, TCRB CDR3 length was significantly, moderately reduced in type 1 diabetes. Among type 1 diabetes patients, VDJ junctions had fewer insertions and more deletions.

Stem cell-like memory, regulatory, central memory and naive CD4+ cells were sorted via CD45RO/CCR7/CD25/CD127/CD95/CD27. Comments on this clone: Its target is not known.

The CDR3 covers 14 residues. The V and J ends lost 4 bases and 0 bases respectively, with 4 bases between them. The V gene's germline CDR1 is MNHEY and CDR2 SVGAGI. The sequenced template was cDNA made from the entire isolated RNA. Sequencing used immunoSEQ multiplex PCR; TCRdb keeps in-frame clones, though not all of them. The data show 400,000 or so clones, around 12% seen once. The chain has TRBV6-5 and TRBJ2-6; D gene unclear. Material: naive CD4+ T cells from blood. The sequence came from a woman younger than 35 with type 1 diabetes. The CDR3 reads CASSSISGANVLTF. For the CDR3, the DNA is TGTGCCAGCAGTTCCATCTCTGGGGCCAACGTCCTGACTTTC.